The present TCR beta chain was sequenced within a study of blood T cell repertoires in COVID-19. Study-wide background: The analysed material was cDNA or gDNA that came from T cells, B-cell-depleted T cells, or PBMCs.

The CDR3 has 15 amino acids. Per the germline V gene, CDR1 is MNHEY and CDR2 is SMNVEV (reference sequence). Trimming removed 4 bases from V and 3 bases from J; junction bases left unmatched: 7. Allocation to cohorts depended on clinical history reported by the participants. Clones were read by immunoSEQ multiplex PCR, and TCRdb kept only the in-frame ones, dropping some. There are some 220,000 clones in the sample; 80% to 90% occur only once, and around 3.2% lies in the top ten. Input material: PBMCs or T cells enriched from blood (not recorded which). The TCR was taken from a woman between 18 and 29 years old in a cohort exposed to, infected with or recovered from COVID-19 (not recorded which). J is TRBJ1-1 and V is TRBV27, with 8 bases fitting TRBD1. The CDR3 reads CASSWGTGVDTEAFF. The CDR3 nucleotides read TGTGCCAGCAGTTGGGGGACAGGAGTAGACACTGAAGCTTTCTTT.